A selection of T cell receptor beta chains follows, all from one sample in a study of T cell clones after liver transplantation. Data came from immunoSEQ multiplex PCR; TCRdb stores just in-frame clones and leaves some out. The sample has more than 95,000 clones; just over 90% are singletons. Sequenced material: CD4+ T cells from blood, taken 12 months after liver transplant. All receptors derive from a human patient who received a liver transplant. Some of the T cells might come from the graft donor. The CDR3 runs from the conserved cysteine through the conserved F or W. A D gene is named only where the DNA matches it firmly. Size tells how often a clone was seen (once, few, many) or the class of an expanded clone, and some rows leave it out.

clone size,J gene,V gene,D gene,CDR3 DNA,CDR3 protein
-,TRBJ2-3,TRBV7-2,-,TGTGCCAGCAGCTCACGGACAGGCACAGATACGCAGTATTTT,CASSSRTGTDTQYF
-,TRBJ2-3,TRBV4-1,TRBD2,TGCGCCAGCAGCCAAGATCAGTTTAGCGGGGCCACAGATACGCAGTATTTT,CASSQDQFSGATDTQYF
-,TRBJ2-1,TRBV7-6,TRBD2,TGTGCCAGCAGCGGGACTAGTTCCGGCAATGAGCAGTTCTTC,CASSGTSSGNEQFF
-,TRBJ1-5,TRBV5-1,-,TGCGCCAGCAGCACCGGGGAGGGGCATCAGCCCCAGCATTTT,CASSTGEGHQPQHF
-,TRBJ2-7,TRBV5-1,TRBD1,TGCGCCAGCAGCGACCGGGACAGGGGTCGGGAGCAGTACTTC,CASSDRDRGREQYF
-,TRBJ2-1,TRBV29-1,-,TGCAGCAGCCGACAGCCCATGGGCAATGAGCAGTTCTTC,CSSRQPMGNEQFF
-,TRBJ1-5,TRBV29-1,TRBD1,TGCAGCGTTATGGGACAGGCCAATCAGCCCCAGCATTTT,CSVMGQANQPQHF
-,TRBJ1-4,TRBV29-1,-,TGCAGCGTTGAGTTAGAGCGGACTAATGAAAAACTGTTTTTT,CSVELERTNEKLFF
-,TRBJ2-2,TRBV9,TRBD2,TGTGCCAGCAGCGTAGATAGCGGGAGTTTCCGGTCCGGGGAGCTGTTTTTT,CASSVDSGSFRSGELFF
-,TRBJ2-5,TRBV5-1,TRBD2,TGCGCCAGCAGCTTGGTAGGGGCTAGCGGGAATCTAGAGACCCAGTACTTC,CASSLVGASGNLETQYF
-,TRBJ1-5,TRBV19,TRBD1,TGTGCCAGTACTACAGACAGGGGTAGGAGCAATCAGCCCCAGCATTTT,CASTTDRGRSNQPQHF
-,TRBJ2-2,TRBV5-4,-,TGTGCCAGCAGCCAACCTCCGGGCCAAGGATCCGGGGAGCTGTTTTTT,CASSQPPGQGSGELFF
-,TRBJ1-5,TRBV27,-,TGTGCCAGCAGTCTAGGGATCCTAGAACAGCCCCAGCATTTT,CASSLGILEQPQHF
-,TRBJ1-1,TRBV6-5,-,TGTGCCAGCAGTTACTCGATGGGGCGAGGCACTGAAGCTTTCTTT,CASSYSMGRGTEAFF
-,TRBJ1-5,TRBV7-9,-,TGTGCCAGCAGCTTAAGGGTCTCAAAGGGCAATCAGCCCCAGCATTTT,CASSLRVSKGNQPQHF
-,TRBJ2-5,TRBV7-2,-,TGTGCCAGCAGCTTTTACCAAGAGACCCAGTACTTC,CASSFYQETQYF
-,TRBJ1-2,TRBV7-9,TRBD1,TGTGCCAGCAGCCAATCAGGGGGCGCGGTAAATGGCTACACCTTC,CASSQSGGAVNGYTF
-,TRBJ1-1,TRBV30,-,TGTGCCTGGTGCACAAACACTGAAGCTTTCTTT,CAWCTNTEAFF
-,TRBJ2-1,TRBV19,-,TGTGCCAGTAGTAAAGTAGTCCCTTCCTACAATGAGCAGTTCTTC,CASSKVVPSYNEQFF
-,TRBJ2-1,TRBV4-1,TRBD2,TGCGCCAGCAGCCGGACTAGCGGGAGTGGTAATGAGCAGTTCTTC,CASSRTSGSGNEQFF
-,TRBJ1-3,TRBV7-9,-,TGTGCCAGCAGCCCACAATCTGGAAACACCATATATTTT,CASSPQSGNTIYF
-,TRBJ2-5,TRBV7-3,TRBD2,TGTGCCAGCAGCCCGTCGACTAGCGTTGAGACCCAGTACTTC,CASSPSTSVETQYF
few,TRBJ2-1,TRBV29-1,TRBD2,TGCAGCATTCAGCGGGAGGGCCGCCGTGAGCAGTTCTTC,CSIQREGRREQFF
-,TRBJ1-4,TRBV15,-,TGTGCCACCAGCAGAGATGGCAGGGCAACTAATGAAAAACTGTTTTTT,CATSRDGRATNEKLFF
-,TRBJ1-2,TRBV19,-,TGTGCCAGTAGTGAAGGCAGGAACTATGGCTACACCTTC,CASSEGRNYGYTF
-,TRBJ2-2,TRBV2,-,TGTGCCAGCAGTGGGACCCGAAGCACCGGGGAGCTGTTTTTT,CASSGTRSTGELFF
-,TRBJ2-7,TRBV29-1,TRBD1,TGCAGCGTAGAGGGACAGGGGTATGGGGAGCAGTACTTC,CSVEGQGYGEQYF
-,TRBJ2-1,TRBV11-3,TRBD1,TGTGCCAGCAGCTTAGATAAGGGGGACAGAACCTACAATGAGCAGTTCTTC,CASSLDKGDRTYNEQFF
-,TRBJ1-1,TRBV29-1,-,TGCAGCGGTGAGAGGGCAGGTAACTCTGAAGCTTTCTTT,CSGERAGNSEAFF
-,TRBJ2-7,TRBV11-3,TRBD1,TGTGCCAGCAGCTTAGATTCAGGGGGCCGCGAGCAGTACTTC,CASSLDSGGREQYF
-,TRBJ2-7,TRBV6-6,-,TGTGCCAGCAGTTACCGGGGATCCTCCTACGAGCAGTACTTC,CASSYRGSSYEQYF
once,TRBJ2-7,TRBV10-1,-,TGCGCCAGCGGCCCCTCGGGACTCGAGCAGTACTTC,CASGPSGLEQYF
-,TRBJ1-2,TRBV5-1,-,TGCGCCAGCAGCTTGGAAGCAGGACTAAACTATGGCTACACCTTC,CASSLEAGLNYGYTF
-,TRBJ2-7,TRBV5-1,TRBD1,TGCGCCAGCAGCGTGGAGGGGACAGGGTCCCCCTACGAGCAGTACTTC,CASSVEGTGSPYEQYF
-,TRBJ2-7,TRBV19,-,TGTGCCAGTAGTCCTACAGAGTCCTGGTACGAGCAGTACTTC,CASSPTESWYEQYF
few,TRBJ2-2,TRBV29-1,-,TGCAGCGTTCGGCCGGCTAGCTCGGCCGGGGAGCTGTTTTTT,CSVRPASSAGELFF
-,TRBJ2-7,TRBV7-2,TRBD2,TGTGCCAGCAGCTTAGCCCTCAGCGACCGGGAGGGCCGCTACGAGCAGTACTTC,CASSLALSDREGRYEQYF
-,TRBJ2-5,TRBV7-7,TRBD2,TGTGCCAGCAGCCTAGCAGGGACTAGCGGCCGCCGGGGGGAGACCCAGTACTTC,CASSLAGTSGRRGETQYF